The clone carrying this TCR beta chain was picked up a small number of times. The data stem from a study of blood T cell repertoires in COVID-19. Across the study: Acute and convalescent COVID-19 samples came from the United States, Italy and Spain. The analysed material was cDNA or gDNA that came from T cells, B-cell-depleted T cells, or PBMCs.

The CDR3 runs to 12 residues. Germline CDR1 is SNHLY and CDR2 is FYNNEI. The V end lost 6 bases, the J end lost 6 bases, and 11 bases lay between the germline ends. Original analysis: Cell counts per sample came from amplifying reference gene primers. Method: immunoSEQ multiplex PCR; TCRdb's copy keeps in-frame clones and lacks some. Clonal size and the V and J genes are those of that table, whereas D and trimming came from the DNA. The sample holds about 200,000 clones, 75% to 90% seen once. This clonotype was sampled from a man aged 55 to 69 with acute or convalescent COVID-19. The sequencing input was peripheral blood. The chain couples TRBV2 to TRBJ1-2; D not certain. The DNA for the CDR3 is TGTGCCAGCAGATCAGGAGGGAATGGCTACACCTTC. It is translated as CASRSGGNGYTF. Full variable domain (outside the CDR3, taken from reference TRBV2 and TRBJ1-2): EPEVTQTPSHQVTQMGQEVILRCVPISNHLYFYWYRQILGQKVEFLVSFYNNEISEKSEIFDDQFSVERPDGSNFTLKIRSTKLEDSAMYFCASRSGGNGYTFGSGTRLTVV.